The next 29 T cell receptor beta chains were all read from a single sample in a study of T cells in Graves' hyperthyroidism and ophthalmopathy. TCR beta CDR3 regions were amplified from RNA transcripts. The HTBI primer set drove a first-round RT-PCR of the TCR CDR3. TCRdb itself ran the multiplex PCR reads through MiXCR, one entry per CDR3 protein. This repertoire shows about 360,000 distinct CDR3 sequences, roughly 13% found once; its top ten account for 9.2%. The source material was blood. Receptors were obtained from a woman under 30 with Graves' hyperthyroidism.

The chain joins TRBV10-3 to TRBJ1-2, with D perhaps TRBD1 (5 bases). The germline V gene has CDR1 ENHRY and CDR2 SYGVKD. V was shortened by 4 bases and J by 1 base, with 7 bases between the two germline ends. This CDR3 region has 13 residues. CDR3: CAISGGLNYGYTF. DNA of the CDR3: TGTGCCATCAGTGGGGGCCTTAACTATGGCTACACCTTC.

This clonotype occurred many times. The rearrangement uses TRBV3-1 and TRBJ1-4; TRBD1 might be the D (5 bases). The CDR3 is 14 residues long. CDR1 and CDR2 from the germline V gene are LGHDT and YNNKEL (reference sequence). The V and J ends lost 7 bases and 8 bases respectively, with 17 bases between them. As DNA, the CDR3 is TGTGCCAGCACTTTATCAGGGACTGGCGAAAAACTGTTTTTT. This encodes CASTLSGTGEKLFF.

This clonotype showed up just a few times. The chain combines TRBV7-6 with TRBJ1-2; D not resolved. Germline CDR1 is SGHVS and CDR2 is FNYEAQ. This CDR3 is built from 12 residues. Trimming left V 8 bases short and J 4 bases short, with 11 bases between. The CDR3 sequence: CASSGLPYGYTF. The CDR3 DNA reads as TGTGCCAGCTCGGGATTGCCCTATGGCTACACCTTC.

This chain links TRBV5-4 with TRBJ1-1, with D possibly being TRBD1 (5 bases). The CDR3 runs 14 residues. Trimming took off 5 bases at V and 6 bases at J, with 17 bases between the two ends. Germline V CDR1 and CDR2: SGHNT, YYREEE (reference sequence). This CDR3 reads CASRVPDMGAEAFF. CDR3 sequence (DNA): TGTGCCAGCAGAGTTCCGGACATGGGGGCTGAAGCTTTCTTT.

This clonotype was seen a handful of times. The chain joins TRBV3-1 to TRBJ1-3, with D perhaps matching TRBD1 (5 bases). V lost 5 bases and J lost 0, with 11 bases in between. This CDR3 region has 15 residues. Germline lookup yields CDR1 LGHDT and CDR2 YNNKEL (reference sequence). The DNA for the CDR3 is TGTGCCAGCAGCGACCAGGGTTTCTCTGGAAACACCATATATTTT. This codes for CASSDQGFSGNTIYF.

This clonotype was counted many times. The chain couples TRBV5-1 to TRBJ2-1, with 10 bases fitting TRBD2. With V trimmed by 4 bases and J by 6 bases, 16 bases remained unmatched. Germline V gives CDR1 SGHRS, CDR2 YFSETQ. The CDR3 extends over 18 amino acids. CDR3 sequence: CASSAWTSGGRAGNEQFF. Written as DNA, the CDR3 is TGCGCCAGCAGCGCCTGGACTAGCGGAGGGAGAGCAGGCAATGAGCAGTTCTTC.

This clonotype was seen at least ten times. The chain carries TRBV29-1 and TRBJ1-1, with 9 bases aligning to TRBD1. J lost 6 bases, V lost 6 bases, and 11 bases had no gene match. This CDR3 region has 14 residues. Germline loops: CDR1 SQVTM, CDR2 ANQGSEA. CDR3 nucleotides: TGCAGCGTGGCACCCGGGACAGGGCTCGCTGAAGCTTTCTTT. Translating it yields CSVAPGTGLAEAFF.

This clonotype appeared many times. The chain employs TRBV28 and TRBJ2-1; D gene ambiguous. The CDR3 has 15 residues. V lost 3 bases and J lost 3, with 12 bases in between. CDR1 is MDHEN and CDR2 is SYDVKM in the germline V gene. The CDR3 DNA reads TGTGCCAGCAGTTTTTCCCCACCGGGCTACAATGAGCAGTTCTTC. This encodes CASSFSPPGYNEQFF.

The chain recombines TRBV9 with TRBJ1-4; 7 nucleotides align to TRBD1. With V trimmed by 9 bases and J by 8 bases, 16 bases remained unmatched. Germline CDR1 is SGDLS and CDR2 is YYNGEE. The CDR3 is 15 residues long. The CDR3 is CANSPDRVGYEKLFF. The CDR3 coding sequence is TGTGCCAACAGTCCTGACAGGGTCGGATACGAAAAACTGTTTTTT.

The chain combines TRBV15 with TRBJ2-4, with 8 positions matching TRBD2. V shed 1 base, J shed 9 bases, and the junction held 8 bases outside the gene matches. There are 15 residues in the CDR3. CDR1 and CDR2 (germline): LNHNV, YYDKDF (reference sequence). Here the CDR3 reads CATSRGLAAGGIQYF. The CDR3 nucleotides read TGTGCCACCAGCAGAGGGCTGGCGGCGGGGGGCATTCAGTACTTC.

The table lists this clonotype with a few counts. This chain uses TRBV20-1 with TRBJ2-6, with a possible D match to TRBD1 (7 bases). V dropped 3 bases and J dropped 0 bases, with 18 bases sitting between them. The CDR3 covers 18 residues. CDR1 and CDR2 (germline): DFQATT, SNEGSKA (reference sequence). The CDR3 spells CSASRGDERASGANVLTF. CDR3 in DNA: TGCAGTGCTAGCAGGGGGGACGAAAGGGCCTCTGGGGCCAACGTCCTGACTTTC.

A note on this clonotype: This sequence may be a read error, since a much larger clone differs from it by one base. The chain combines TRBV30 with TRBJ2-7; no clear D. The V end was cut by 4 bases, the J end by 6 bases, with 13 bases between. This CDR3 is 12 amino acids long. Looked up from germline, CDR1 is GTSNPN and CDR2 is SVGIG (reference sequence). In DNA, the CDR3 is TGTGCCTGGAATGGTTATAGGGCCGAGCAGTACTTC. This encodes CAWNGYRAEQYF.

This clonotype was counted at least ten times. The CDR3 DNA sequence: TGTGCCAGCAGTTACAAGACGAACACTGAAGCTTTCTTT. It yields the protein CASSYKTNTEAFF. The chain recombines TRBV6-2 or TRBV6-3 with TRBJ1-1; no clear D. The CDR3 is 13 residues long. The V and J ends lost 2 bases and 1 base respectively, with 5 bases between them. In germline, CDR1 is MNHEY, CDR2 SVGEGT.

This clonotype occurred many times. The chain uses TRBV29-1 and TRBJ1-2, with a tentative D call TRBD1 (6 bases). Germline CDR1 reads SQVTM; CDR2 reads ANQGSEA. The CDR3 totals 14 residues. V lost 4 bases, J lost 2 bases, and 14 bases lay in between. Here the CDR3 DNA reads TGCAGCGTTGGGGAATCAAGGGGGAACTATGGCTACACCTTC. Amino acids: CSVGESRGNYGYTF.

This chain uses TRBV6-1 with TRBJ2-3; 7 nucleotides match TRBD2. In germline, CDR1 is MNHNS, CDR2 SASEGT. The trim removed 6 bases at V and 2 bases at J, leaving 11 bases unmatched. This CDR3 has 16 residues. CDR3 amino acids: CASRKQRDYYTDTQYF. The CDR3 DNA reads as TGTGCCAGCAGGAAACAGCGGGACTACTACACAGATACGCAGTATTTT.

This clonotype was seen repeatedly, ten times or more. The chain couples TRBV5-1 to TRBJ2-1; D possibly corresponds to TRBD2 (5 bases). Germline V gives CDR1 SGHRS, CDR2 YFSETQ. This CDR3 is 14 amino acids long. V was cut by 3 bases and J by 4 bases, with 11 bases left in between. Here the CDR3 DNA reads TGCGCCAGCAGCTGGGGAGACGGATACAATGAGCAGTTCTTC. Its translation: CASSWGDGYNEQFF. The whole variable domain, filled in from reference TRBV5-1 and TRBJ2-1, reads KAGVTQTPRYLIKTRGQQVTLSCSPISGHRSVSWYQQTPGQGLQFLFEYFSETQRNKGNFPGRFSGRQFSNSRSEMNVSTLELGDSALYLCASSWGDGYNEQFFGPGTRLTVL.

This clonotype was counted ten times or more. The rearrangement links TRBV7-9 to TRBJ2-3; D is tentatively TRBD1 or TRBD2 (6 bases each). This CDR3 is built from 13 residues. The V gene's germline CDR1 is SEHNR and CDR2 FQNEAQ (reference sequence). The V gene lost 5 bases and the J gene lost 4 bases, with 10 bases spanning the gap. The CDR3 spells CASSPGGPDTQYF. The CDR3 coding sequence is TGTGCCAGCAGCCCCGGGGGCCCAGATACGCAGTATTTT.

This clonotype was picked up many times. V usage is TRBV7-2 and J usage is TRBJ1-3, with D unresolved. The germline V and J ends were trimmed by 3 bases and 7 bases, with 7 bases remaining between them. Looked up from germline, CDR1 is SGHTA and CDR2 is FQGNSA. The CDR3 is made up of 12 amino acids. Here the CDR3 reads CASSFLSNTIYF. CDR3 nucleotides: TGTGCCAGCAGCTTCCTTAGCAACACCATATATTTT.

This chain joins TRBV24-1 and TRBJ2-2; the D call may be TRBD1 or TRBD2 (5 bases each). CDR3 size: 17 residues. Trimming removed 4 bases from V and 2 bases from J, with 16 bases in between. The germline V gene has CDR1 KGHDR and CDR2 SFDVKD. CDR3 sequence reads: CATSDPVGDRNTGELFF. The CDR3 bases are TGTGCCACCAGTGACCCCGTGGGGGACCGCAACACCGGGGAGCTGTTTTTT.

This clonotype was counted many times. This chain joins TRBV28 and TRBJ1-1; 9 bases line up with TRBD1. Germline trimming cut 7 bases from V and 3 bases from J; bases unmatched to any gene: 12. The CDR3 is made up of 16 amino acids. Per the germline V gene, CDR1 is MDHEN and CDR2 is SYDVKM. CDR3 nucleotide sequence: TGTGCCAGCACTTCGGGACAGGGTCATGGAGACACTGAAGCTTTCTTT. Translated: CASTSGQGHGDTEAFF. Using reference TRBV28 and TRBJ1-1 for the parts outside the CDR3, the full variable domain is DVKVTQSSRYLVKRTGEKVFLECVQDMDHENMFWYRQDPGLGLRLIYFSYDVKMKEKGDIPEGYSVSREKKERFSLILESASTNQTSMYLCASTSGQGHGDTEAFFGQGTRLTVV.

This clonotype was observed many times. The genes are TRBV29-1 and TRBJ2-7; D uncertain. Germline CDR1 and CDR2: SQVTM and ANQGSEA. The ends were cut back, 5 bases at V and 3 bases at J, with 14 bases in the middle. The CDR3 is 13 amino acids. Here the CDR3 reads CSVSADKGYEQYF. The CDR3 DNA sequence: TGCAGCGTTTCGGCAGACAAGGGCTACGAGCAGTACTTC.

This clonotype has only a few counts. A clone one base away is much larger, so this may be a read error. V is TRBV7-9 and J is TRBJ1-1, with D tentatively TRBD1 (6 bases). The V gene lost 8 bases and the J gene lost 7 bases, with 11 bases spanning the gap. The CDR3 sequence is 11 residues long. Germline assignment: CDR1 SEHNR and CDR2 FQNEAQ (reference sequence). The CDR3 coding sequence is TGTGCCAGCGAACGGACAGTTGAAGCTTTCTTT. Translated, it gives CASERTVEAFF.

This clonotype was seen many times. The CDR3 bases are TGTGCAACCCTGCAGGGCAGGGGGCGCGAGGGAAATGGCTACACCTTC. Translated, it gives CATLQGRGREGNGYTF. The chain carries TRBV28 and TRBJ1-2, with TRBD1 matching 8 bases. Looked up from germline, CDR1 is MDHEN and CDR2 is SYDVKM. The CDR3 is 16 amino acids.

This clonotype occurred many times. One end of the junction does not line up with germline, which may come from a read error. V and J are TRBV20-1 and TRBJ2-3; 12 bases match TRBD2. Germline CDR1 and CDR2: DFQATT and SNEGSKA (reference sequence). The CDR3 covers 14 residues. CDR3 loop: CSATTSGSIDTQYF. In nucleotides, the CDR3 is TGCAGTGCTACGACTAGCGGGAGCATAGATACGCAGTATTTT.

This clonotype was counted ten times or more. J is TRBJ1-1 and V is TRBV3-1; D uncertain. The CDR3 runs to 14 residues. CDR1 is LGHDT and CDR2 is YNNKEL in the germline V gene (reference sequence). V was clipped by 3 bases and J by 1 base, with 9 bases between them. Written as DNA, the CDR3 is TGTGCCAGCAGCCATTCGACGGGGAACACTGAAGCTTTCTTT. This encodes CASSHSTGNTEAFF.

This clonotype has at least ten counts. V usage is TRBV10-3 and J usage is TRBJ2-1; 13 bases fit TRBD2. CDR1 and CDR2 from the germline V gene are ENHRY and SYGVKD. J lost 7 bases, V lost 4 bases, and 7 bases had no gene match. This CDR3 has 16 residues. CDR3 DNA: TGTGCCATCAGTGGGAGAGGGACTAGCGGGATAAATGAGCAGTTCTTC. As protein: CAISGRGTSGINEQFF.

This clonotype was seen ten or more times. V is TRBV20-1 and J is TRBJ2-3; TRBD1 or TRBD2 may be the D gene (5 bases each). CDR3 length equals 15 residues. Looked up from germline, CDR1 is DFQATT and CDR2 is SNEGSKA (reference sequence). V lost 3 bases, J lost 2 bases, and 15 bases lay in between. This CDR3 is CSARLGTRPTDTQYF. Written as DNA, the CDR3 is TGCAGTGCTAGGTTAGGGACCAGACCCACAGATACGCAGTATTTT.

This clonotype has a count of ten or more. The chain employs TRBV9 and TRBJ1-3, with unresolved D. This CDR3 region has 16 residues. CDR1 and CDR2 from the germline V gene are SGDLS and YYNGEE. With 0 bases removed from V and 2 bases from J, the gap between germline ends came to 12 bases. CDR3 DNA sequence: TGTGCCAGCAGCGTAGAGGCAGAAGATGCTGGAAACACCATATATTTT. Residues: CASSVEAEDAGNTIYF.

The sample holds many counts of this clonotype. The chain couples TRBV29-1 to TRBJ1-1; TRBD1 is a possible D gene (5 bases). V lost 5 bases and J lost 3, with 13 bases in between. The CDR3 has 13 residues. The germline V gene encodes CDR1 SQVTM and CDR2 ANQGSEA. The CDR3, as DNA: TGCAGCGTTACGGAGGGGATGGACACTGAAGCTTTCTTT. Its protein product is CSVTEGMDTEAFF.